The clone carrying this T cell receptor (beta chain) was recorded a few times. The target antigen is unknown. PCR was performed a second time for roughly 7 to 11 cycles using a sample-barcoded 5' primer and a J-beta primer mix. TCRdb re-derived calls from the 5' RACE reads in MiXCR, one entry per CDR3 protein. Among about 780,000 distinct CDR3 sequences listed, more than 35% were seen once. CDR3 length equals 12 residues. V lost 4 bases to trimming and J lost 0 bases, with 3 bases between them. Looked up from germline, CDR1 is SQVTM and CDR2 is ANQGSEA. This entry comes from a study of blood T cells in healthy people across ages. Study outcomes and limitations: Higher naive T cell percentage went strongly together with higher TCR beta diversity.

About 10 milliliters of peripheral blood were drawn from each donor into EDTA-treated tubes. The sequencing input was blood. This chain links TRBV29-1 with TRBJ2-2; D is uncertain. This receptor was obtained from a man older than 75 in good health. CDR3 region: CSVGPNTGELFF. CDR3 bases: TGCAGCGTTGGTCCGAACACCGGGGAGCTGTTTTTT.